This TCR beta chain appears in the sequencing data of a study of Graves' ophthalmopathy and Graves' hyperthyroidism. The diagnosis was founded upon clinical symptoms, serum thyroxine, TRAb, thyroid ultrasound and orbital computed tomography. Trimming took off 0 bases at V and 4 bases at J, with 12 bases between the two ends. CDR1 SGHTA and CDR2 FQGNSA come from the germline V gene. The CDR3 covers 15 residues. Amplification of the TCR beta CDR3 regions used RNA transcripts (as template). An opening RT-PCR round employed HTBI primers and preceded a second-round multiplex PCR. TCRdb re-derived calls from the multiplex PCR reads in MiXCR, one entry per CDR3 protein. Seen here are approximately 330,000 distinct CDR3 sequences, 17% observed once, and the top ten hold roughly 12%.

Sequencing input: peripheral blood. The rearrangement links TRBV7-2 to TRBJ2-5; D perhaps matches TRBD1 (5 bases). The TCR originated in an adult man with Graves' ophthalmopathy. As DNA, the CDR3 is TGTGCCAGCAGCTTAGCGTCGACAGCTGGAGAGACCCAGTACTTC. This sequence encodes CASSLASTAGETQYF. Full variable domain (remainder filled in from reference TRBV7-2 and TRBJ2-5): GAGVSQSPSNKVTEKGKDVELRCDPISGHTALYWYRQSLGQGLEFLIYFQGNSAPDKSGLPSDRFSAERTGGSVSTLTIQRTQQEDSAVYLCASSLASTAGETQYFGPGTRLLVL.